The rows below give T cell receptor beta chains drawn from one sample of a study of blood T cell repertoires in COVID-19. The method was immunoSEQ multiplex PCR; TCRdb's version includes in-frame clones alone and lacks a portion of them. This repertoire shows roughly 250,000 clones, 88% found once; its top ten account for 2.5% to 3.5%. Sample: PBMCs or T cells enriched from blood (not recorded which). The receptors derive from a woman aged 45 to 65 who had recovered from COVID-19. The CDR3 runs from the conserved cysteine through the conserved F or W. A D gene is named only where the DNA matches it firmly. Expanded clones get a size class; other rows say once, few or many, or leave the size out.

CDR3: CASSLAGVRSYNEQFF
DNA: TGTGCCAGCAGCTTAGCGGGAGTACGTTCCTACAATGAGCAGTTCTTC
J: TRBJ2-1
D: TRBD2
size: NA
V: TRBV7-3

CDR3: CASSLGQGAKETQYF
DNA: TGTGCCAGCAGCTTAGGACAGGGGGCGAAGGAGACCCAGTACTTC
J: TRBJ2-5
D: TRBD1
size: NA
V: TRBV7-2

CDR3: CASSSDRQRNTGELFF
DNA: TGCGCCAGCAGCTCAGACCGACAGAGGAACACCGGGGAGCTGTTTTTT
J: TRBJ2-2
D: NA
size: once
V: TRBV5-1

CDR3: CASSPPRSQGDYGYTF
DNA: TGTGCCAGCTCACCACCTAGAAGTCAGGGGGACTATGGCTACACCTTC
J: TRBJ1-2
D: TRBD1
size: NA
V: TRBV18

CDR3: CAWNSQGPINQPQHF
DNA: TGTGCCTGGAACTCACAGGGACCGATCAATCAGCCCCAGCATTTT
J: TRBJ1-5
D: NA
size: NA
V: TRBV30

CDR3: CASSQGAGISYEQYF
DNA: TGTGCCAGCAGCCAAGGGGCCGGGATCTCCTACGAGCAGTACTTC
J: TRBJ2-7
D: NA
size: NA
V: TRBV4-2

CDR3: CASSLVGGNYGYTF
DNA: TGTGCCAGCAGCTTAGTGGGGGGTAACTATGGCTACACCTTC
J: TRBJ1-2
D: NA
size: NA
V: TRBV7-2

CDR3: CSVVAIQGNGYTF
DNA: TGCAGCGTTGTGGCTATACAGGGGAATGGCTACACCTTC
J: TRBJ1-2
D: TRBD1
size: NA
V: TRBV29-1

CDR3: CASSHGYGNQPQHF
DNA: TGTGCCAGCAGCCACGGGTATGGCAATCAGCCCCAGCATTTT
J: TRBJ1-5
D: NA
size: once
V: TRBV6-5

CDR3: CASSYRLTEAFF
DNA: TGTGCCAGCAGTTACAGGCTAACTGAAGCTTTCTTT
J: TRBJ1-1
D: NA
size: NA
V: TRBV7-9

CDR3: CSVVVGAGEKLFF
DNA: TGCAGCGTTGTAGTGGGGGCTGGTGAAAAACTGTTTTTT
J: TRBJ1-4
D: NA
size: NA
V: TRBV29-1

CDR3: CASSYSSSSGRREQFF
DNA: TGTGCCAGCAGTTACTCTAGCTCTAGCGGGAGGCGCGAGCAGTTCTTC
J: TRBJ2-1
D: TRBD2
size: NA
V: TRBV6-5

CDR3: CASSSPGHPNTEAFF
DNA: TGTGCCAGCAGTTCACCGGGACACCCGAACACTGAAGCTTTCTTT
J: TRBJ1-1
D: NA
size: NA
V: TRBV28

CDR3: CASSLAGLAGSRAGELFF
DNA: TGTGCCAGCAGCTTGGCCGGACTAGCGGGCAGTAGGGCCGGGGAGCTGTTTTTT
J: TRBJ2-2
D: TRBD2
size: NA
V: TRBV5-6

CDR3: CASSELGGGGTEAFF
DNA: TGTGCCAGCAGTGAACTCGGAGGAGGTGGCACTGAAGCTTTCTTT
J: TRBJ1-1
D: NA
size: NA
V: TRBV2

CDR3: CATRAGMGYEQYF
DNA: TGTGCCACTAGAGCGGGGATGGGATACGAGCAGTACTTC
J: TRBJ2-7
D: TRBD2
size: few
V: TRBV6-6

CDR3: CASSSLAGARNEQFF
DNA: TGTGCCAGCAGTTCCCTAGCGGGAGCCCGCAATGAGCAGTTCTTC
J: TRBJ2-1
D: TRBD2
size: NA
V: TRBV28

CDR3: CASSPLGLAGAHGEQFF
DNA: TGTGCCAGCAGTCCTTTGGGACTAGCGGGAGCTCACGGTGAGCAGTTCTTC
J: TRBJ2-1
D: TRBD2
size: NA
V: TRBV28

CDR3: CATSLQGYEQYF
DNA: TGTGCCACCAGTCTTCAGGGCTACGAGCAGTACTTC
J: TRBJ2-7
D: NA
size: NA
V: TRBV24-1

CDR3: CASSSGTTNTGELFF
DNA: TGTGCCAGCAGTTCCGGGACAACGAACACCGGGGAGCTGTTTTTT
J: TRBJ2-2
D: NA
size: NA
V: TRBV28

CDR3: CASSPSLYEQYF
DNA: TGTGCCAGCTCACCGAGTCTCTACGAGCAGTACTTC
J: TRBJ2-7
D: NA
size: NA
V: TRBV18

CDR3: CASSRLQGARNEQFF
DNA: TGTGCCAGCAGTAGACTACAGGGGGCGCGTAATGAGCAGTTCTTC
J: TRBJ2-1
D: TRBD1
size: NA
V: TRBV5-6

CDR3: CASSFGFGTEAFF
DNA: TGTGCCAGCAGCTTCGGGTTCGGGACTGAAGCTTTCTTT
J: TRBJ1-1
D: NA
size: NA
V: TRBV11-3

CDR3: CSVLTGDAYEQYF
DNA: TGCAGCGTCCTAACAGGGGACGCCTACGAGCAGTACTTC
J: TRBJ2-7
D: TRBD1
size: NA
V: TRBV29-1

CDR3: CASSLLGQTINQPQHF
DNA: TGTGCCAGCAGTTTATTGGGACAGACGATCAATCAGCCCCAGCATTTT
J: TRBJ1-5
D: TRBD1
size: few
V: TRBV28

CDR3: CASSQYSRPNEKLFF
DNA: TGTGCCAGCAGCCAATACAGTAGACCTAATGAAAAACTGTTTTTT
J: TRBJ1-4
D: NA
size: NA
V: TRBV3-1/TRBV3-2

CDR3: CASTKVQGEAFF
DNA: TGTGCCAGCACGAAGGTGCAGGGGGAAGCTTTCTTT
J: TRBJ1-1
D: NA
size: NA
V: TRBV2

CDR3: CASNAGTSSYEQYF
DNA: TGTGCCAGCAACGCCGGGACATCATCCTACGAGCAGTACTTC
J: TRBJ2-7
D: NA
size: NA
V: TRBV6-5

CDR3: CASSLMSGETQYF
DNA: TGTGCCAGCAGCTTAATGTCGGGAGAGACCCAGTACTTC
J: TRBJ2-5
D: NA
size: NA
V: TRBV7-3

CDR3: CASSPGQNTEAFF
DNA: TGTGCCAGCTCACCCGGACAGAACACTGAAGCTTTCTTT
J: TRBJ1-1
D: NA
size: NA
V: TRBV18

CDR3: CASSSPGVYNEQFF
DNA: TGCGCCAGCAGCAGTCCGGGGGTTTACAATGAGCAGTTCTTC
J: TRBJ2-1
D: NA
size: NA
V: TRBV5-1

CDR3: CASSPISGERPQETQYF
DNA: TGCGCCAGCAGCCCGATCTCGGGGGAGAGGCCGCAAGAGACCCAGTACTTC
J: TRBJ2-5
D: NA
size: NA
V: TRBV5-1

CDR3: CASSESPSSRELFF
DNA: TGCGCCAGCAGTGAGTCCCCTAGCAGCCGGGAGCTGTTTTTT
J: TRBJ2-2
D: NA
size: few
V: TRBV10-1

CDR3: CASSYSRSLLGTDEQFF
DNA: TGTGCCAGCAGTTACTCGAGATCCCTGTTGGGGACAGATGAGCAGTTCTTC
J: TRBJ2-1
D: TRBD1
size: NA
V: TRBV6-2/TRBV6-3

CDR3: CASSLQGQGENTF
DNA: TGTGCCAGCAGCTTGCAGGGACAGGGTGAGAACACCTTC
J: TRBJ1-2
D: TRBD1
size: NA
V: TRBV7-2

CDR3: CASSLTPSGGFF
DNA: TGTGCCAGCAGCCTCACCCCTAGCGGGGGATTCTTC
J: TRBJ2-1
D: TRBD2
size: NA
V: TRBV5-5

CDR3: CASSPLRGSAGELFF
DNA: TGTGCCAGCAGCCCCCTCCGGGGAAGCGCCGGGGAGCTGTTTTTT
J: TRBJ2-2
D: NA
size: NA
V: TRBV7-2

CDR3: CASSLAAGISNQPQHF
DNA: TGTGCCAGCAGTTTAGCCGCAGGGATTAGCAATCAGCCCCAGCATTTT
J: TRBJ1-5
D: NA
size: NA
V: TRBV28

CDR3: CASSQGHRGNTEAFF
DNA: TGTGCCAGCAGCCAAGGCCACAGGGGAAACACTGAAGCTTTCTTT
J: TRBJ1-1
D: TRBD1
size: NA
V: TRBV3-1/TRBV3-2

CDR3: CASSQVLAGNTGELFF
DNA: TGTGCCAGCAGCCAAGTACTAGCGGGAAACACCGGGGAGCTGTTTTTT
J: TRBJ2-2
D: TRBD2
size: NA
V: TRBV3-1/TRBV3-2

CDR3: CASSKAGRSYEQYF
DNA: TGTGCCAGCAGCAAAGCGGGCCGATCCTACGAGCAGTACTTC
J: TRBJ2-7
D: NA
size: NA
V: TRBV11-3

CDR3: CASSLTSQNAQYF
DNA: TGTGCCAGCAGTTTAACATCGCAGAATGCGCAGTATTTT
J: TRBJ2-3
D: NA
size: NA
V: TRBV27

CDR3: CASSLGPEQYF
DNA: TGTGCCAGCAGCTTAGGGCCCGAGCAGTACTTC
J: TRBJ2-7
D: NA
size: NA
V: TRBV7-9

CDR3: CASSLGLAGFYNEQFF
DNA: TGCGCCAGCAGCTTGGGACTAGCGGGCTTCTACAATGAGCAGTTCTTC
J: TRBJ2-1
D: TRBD2
size: NA
V: TRBV5-1

CDR3: CASSRGNTIYF
DNA: TGTGCCAGCAGCCGGGGAAACACCATATATTTT
J: TRBJ1-3
D: NA
size: NA
V: TRBV28

CDR3: CASRDGLAGVYEQYF
DNA: TGTGCCAGCAGGGACGGACTAGCGGGAGTCTACGAGCAGTACTTC
J: TRBJ2-7
D: TRBD2
size: NA
V: TRBV6-5

CDR3: CASSIAGGGDTQYF
DNA: TGTGCCAGCAGCATAGCGGGAGGTGGAGATACGCAGTATTTT
J: TRBJ2-3
D: TRBD2
size: NA
V: TRBV6-6

CDR3: CASSIGRGHQPQHF
DNA: TGTGCCAGTAGTATAGGGCGGGGGCATCAGCCCCAGCATTTT
J: TRBJ1-5
D: NA
size: NA
V: TRBV19

CDR3: CASSLGAKNIQYF
DNA: TGTGCCAGCAGTCTCGGAGCCAAAAACATTCAGTACTTC
J: TRBJ2-4
D: NA
size: NA
V: TRBV7-2

CDR3: CATSDLRGGEKLFF
DNA: TGTGCCACCAGTGATTTAAGGGGCGGTGAAAAACTGTTTTTT
J: TRBJ1-4
D: NA
size: NA
V: TRBV24-1

CDR3: CASSTPGTSGRGSSFF
DNA: TGTGCCAGCAGTACCCCCGGGACTAGCGGGAGGGGGAGCAGTTTCTTC
J: TRBJ2-1
D: TRBD2
size: NA
V: TRBV28

CDR3: CASRLSGAQETQYF
DNA: TGTGCCAGCAGGCTTAGCGGGGCGCAAGAGACCCAGTACTTC
J: TRBJ2-5
D: TRBD2
size: NA
V: TRBV6-5

CDR3: CASSFTDPNTEAFF
DNA: TGTGCCAGCAGCTTTACAGATCCGAACACTGAAGCTTTCTTT
J: TRBJ1-1
D: NA
size: NA
V: TRBV11-2

CDR3: CASSPGLVGYEQYF
DNA: TGTGCCAGCAGTCCAGGACTTGTTGGCTACGAGCAGTACTTC
J: TRBJ2-7
D: NA
size: once
V: TRBV28

CDR3: CASSSIEASNQPQHF
DNA: TGTGCCAGCAGTTCAATAGAGGCTAGCAATCAGCCCCAGCATTTT
J: TRBJ1-5
D: NA
size: NA
V: TRBV28